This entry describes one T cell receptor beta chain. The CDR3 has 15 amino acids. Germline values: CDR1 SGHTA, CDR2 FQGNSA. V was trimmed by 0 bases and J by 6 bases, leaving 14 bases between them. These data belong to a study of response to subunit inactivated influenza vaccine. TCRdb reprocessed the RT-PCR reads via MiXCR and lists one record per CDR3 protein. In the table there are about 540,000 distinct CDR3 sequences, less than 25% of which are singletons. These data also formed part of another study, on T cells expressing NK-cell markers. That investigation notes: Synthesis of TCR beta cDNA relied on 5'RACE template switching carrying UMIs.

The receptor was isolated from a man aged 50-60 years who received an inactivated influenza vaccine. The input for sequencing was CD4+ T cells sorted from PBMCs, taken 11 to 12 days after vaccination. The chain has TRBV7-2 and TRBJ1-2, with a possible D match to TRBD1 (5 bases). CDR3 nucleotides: TGTGCCAGCAGCTTAGCCGGGACGGGGGTCAATGGCTACACCTTC. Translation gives CASSLAGTGVNGYTF. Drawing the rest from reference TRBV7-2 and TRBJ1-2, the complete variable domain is GAGVSQSPSNKVTEKGKDVELRCDPISGHTALYWYRQSLGQGLEFLIYFQGNSAPDKSGLPSDRFSAERTGGSVSTLTIQRTQQEDSAVYLCASSLAGTGVNGYTFGSGTRLTVV.